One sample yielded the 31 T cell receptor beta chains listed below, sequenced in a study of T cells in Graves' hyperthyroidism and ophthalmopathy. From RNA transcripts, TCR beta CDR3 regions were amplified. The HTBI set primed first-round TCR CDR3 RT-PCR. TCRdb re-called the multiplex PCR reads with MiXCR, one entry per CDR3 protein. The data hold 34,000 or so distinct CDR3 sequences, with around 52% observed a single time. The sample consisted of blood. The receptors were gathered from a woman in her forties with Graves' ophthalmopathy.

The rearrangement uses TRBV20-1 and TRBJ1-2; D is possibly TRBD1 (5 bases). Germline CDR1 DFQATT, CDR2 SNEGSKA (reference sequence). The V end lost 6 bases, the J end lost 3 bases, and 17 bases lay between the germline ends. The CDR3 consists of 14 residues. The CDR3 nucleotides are TGCAGTGCCAGCAGTCCATTGGGGCACTATGGCTACACCTTC. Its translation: CSASSPLGHYGYTF.

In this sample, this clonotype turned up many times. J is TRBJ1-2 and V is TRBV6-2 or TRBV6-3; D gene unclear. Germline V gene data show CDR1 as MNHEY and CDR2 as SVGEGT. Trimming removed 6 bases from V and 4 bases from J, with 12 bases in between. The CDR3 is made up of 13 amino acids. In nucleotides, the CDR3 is TGTGCCAGCAGCCCGAGAGGCCTCTATGGCTACACCTTC. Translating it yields CASSPRGLYGYTF.

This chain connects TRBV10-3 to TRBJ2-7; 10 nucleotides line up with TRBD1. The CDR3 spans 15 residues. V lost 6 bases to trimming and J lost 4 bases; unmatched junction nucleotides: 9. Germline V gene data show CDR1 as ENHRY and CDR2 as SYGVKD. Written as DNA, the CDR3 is TGTGCCATCAGCTCACTGGGACAGGGGCAGTACGAGCAGTACTTC. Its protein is CAISSLGQGQYEQYF.

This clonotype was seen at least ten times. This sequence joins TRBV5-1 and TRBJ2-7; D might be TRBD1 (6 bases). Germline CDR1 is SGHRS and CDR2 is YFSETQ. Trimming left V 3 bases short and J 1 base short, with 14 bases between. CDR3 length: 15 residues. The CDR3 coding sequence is TGCGCCAGCAGCTGGACAGCCCTAGGTTCCTACGAGCAGTACTTC. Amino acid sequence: CASSWTALGSYEQYF.

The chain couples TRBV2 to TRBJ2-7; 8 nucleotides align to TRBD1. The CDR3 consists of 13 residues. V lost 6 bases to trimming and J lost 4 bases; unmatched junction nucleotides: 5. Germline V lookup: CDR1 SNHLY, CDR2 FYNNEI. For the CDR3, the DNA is TGTGCCAGCAGAGGACAGGGCCCTTACGAGCAGTACTTC. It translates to CASRGQGPYEQYF. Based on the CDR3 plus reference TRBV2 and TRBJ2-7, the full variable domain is EPEVTQTPSHQVTQMGQEVILRCVPISNHLYFYWYRQILGQKVEFLVSFYNNEISEKSEIFDDQFSVERPDGSNFTLKIRSTKLEDSAMYFCASRGQGPYEQYFGPGTRLTVT.

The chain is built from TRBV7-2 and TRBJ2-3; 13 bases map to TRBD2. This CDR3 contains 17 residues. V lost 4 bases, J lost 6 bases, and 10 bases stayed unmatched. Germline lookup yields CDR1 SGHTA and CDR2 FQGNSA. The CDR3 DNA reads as TGTGCCAGCAGCTCCTGGACTAGCGGGAGAGGGGGGGATACGCAGTATTTT. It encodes CASSSWTSGRGGDTQYF. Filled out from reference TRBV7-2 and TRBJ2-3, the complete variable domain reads GAGVSQSPSNKVTEKGKDVELRCDPISGHTALYWYRQSLGQGLEFLIYFQGNSAPDKSGLPSDRFSAERTGGSVSTLTIQRTQQEDSAVYLCASSSWTSGRGGDTQYFGPGTRLTVL.

The chain's CDR3 is CASSTGDREIEEIQYF. In DNA, the CDR3 is TGTGCCAGTAGTACCGGGGACAGGGAAATTGAAGAGATCCAGTATTTT. This rearrangement joins TRBV19 to TRBJ2-3; 9 positions match TRBD1. The CDR3 runs to 16 residues. Germline V gene sequence: CDR1 LNHDA, CDR2 SQIVND (reference sequence). V shed 4 bases and J 12 bases; nucleotides not matched to a gene: 17.

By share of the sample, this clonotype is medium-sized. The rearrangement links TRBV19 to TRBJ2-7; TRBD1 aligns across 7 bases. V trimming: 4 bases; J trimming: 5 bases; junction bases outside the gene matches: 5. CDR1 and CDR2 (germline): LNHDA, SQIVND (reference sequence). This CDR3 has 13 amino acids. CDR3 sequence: CASSSNRGDEQYF. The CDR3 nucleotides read TGTGCCAGTAGTAGCAACAGGGGAGACGAGCAGTACTTC.

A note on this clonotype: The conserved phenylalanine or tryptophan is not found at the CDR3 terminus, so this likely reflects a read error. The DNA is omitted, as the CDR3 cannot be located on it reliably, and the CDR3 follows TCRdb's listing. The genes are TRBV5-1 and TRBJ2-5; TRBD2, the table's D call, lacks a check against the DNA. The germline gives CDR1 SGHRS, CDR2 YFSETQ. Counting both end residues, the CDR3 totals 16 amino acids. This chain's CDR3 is CASSLGGGGYGYTFGS.

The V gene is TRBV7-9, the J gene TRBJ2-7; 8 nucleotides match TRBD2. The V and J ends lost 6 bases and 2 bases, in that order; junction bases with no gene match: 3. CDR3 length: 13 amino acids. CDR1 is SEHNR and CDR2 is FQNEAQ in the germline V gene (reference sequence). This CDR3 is CASSKRETYEQYF. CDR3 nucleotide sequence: TGTGCCAGCAGTAAGCGGGAGACCTACGAGCAGTACTTC.

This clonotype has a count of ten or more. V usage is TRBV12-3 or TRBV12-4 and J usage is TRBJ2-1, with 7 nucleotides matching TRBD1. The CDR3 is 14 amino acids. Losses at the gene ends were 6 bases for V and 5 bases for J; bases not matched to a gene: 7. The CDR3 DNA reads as TGTGCCAGCAGCAACAGGGGTGGCCACAATGAGCAGTTCTTC. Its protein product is CASSNRGGHNEQFF.

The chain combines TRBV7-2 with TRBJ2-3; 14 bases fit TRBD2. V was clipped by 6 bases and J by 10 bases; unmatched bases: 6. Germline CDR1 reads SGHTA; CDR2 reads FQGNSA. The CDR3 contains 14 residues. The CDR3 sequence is CASRGTSGSDPQYF. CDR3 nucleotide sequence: TGTGCCAGCAGGGGGACTAGCGGGAGTGATCCGCAGTATTTT.

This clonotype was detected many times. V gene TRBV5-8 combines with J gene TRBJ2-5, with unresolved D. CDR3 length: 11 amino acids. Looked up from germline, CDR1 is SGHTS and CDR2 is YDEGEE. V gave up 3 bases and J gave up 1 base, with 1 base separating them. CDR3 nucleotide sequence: TGTGCCAGCAGCTCCCAAGAGACCCAGTACTTC. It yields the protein CASSSQETQYF.

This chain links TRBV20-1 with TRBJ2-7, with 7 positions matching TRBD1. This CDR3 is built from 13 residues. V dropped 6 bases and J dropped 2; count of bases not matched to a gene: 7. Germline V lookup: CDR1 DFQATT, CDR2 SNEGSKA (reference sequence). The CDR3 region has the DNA TGCAGTGCGAATCCGACAGGGACCTACGAGCAGTACTTC. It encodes CSANPTGTYEQYF.

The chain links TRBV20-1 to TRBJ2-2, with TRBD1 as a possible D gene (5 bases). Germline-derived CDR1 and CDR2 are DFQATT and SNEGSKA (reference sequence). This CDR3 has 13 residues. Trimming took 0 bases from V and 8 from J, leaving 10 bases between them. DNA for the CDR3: TGCAGTGCTAGAGACGCAGGGTCGGGGGAGCTGTTTTTT. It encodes CSARDAGSGELFF.

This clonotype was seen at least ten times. CDR3 bases: TGTGCCAGCAGTTCACTAGCGGGGGCCCAAGAGACCCAGTACTTC. It codes for CASSSLAGAQETQYF. The chain has TRBV6-2 or TRBV6-3 and TRBJ2-5; 11 bases match TRBD2. The CDR3 is 15 residues long. CDR1 is MNHEY, CDR2 SVGEGT, per germline. The V and J ends lost 4 bases and 1 base, in that order; junction bases with no gene match: 2.

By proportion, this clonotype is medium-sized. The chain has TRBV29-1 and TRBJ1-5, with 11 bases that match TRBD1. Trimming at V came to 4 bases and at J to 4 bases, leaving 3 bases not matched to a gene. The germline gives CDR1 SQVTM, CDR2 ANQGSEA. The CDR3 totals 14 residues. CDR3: CSVAGQGANQPQHF. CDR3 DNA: TGCAGCGTTGCTGGACAGGGGGCGAATCAGCCCCAGCATTTT.

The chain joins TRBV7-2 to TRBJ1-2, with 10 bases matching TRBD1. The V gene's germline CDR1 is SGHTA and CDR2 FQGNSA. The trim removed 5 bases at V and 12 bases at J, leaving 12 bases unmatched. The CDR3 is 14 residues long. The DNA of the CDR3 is TGTGCCAGCAGCCTTACCGGGACAGGGGTCGGAAACACCTTC. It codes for CASSLTGTGVGNTF.

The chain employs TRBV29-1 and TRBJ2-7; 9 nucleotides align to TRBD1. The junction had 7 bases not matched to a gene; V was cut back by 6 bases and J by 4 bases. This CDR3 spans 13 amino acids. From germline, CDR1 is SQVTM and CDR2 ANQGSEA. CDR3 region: CSVSGTGLYEQYF. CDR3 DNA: TGCAGCGTCTCCGGGACAGGGTTATACGAGCAGTACTTC.

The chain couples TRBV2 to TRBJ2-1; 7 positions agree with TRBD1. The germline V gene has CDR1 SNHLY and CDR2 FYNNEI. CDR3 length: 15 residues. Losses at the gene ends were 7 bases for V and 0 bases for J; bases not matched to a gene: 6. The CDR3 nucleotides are TGTGCCAGCATTTCAAGACAGGGCTCCTACAATGAGCAGTTCTTC. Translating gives CASISRQGSYNEQFF. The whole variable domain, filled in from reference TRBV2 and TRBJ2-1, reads EPEVTQTPSHQVTQMGQEVILRCVPISNHLYFYWYRQILGQKVEFLVSFYNNEISEKSEIFDDQFSVERPDGSNFTLKIRSTKLEDSAMYFCASISRQGSYNEQFFGPGTRLTVL.

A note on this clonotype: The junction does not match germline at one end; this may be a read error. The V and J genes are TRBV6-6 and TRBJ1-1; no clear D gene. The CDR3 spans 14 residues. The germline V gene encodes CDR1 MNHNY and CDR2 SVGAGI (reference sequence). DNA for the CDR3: TGTGCCAGCAGTCCGGCGTGGGGATACACTGAAGCTGTCTTT. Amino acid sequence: CASSPAWGYTEAVF.

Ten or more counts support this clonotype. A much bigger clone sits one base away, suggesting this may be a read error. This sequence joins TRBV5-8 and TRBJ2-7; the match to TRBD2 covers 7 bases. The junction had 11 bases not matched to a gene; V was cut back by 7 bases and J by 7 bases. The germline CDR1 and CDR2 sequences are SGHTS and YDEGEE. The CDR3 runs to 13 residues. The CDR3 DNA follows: TGTGCCAGCGGACGGGGGGAGGTAAGTGAGCAGTACTTC. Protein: CASGRGEVSEQYF. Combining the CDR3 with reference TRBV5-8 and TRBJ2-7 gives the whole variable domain EAGVTQSPTHLIKTRGQQATLRCSPISGHTSVYWYQQALGLGLQFLLWYDEGEERNRGNFPPRFSGRQFPNYSSELNVNALELEDSALYLCASGRGEVSEQYFGPGTRLTVT.

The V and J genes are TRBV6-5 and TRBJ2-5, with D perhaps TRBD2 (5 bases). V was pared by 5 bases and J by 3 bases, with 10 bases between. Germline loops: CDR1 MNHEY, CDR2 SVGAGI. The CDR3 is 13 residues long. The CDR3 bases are TGTGCCAGCAGTCGAGGGCCAGAAGAGACCCAGTACTTC. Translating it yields CASSRGPEETQYF.

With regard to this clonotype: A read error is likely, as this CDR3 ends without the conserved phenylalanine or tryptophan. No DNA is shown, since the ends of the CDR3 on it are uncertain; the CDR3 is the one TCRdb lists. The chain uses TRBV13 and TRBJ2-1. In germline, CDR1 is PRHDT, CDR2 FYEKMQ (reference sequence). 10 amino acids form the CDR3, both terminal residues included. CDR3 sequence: CASSLEGQSL.

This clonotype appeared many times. The CDR3 sequence: CASRSGTSTNEKLFF. As DNA, the CDR3 is TGTGCCAGCAGGTCGGGGACCTCAACTAATGAAAAACTGTTTTTT. The J gene is TRBJ1-4, the V gene TRBV11-3, with a possible D match to TRBD1 (5 bases). The length of the CDR3 is 15 residues. The germline CDR1 and CDR2 sequences are SGHNT and YENEEA. V lost 6 bases and J lost 0, with 11 bases in between. Looking up the rest from reference TRBV11-3 and TRBJ1-4 gives the full variable domain: EAGVVQSPRYKIIEKKQPVAFWCNPISGHNTLYWYLQNLGQGPELLIRYENEEAVDDSQLPKDRFSAERLKGVDSTLKIQPAELGDSAVYLCASRSGTSTNEKLFFGSGTQLSVL.

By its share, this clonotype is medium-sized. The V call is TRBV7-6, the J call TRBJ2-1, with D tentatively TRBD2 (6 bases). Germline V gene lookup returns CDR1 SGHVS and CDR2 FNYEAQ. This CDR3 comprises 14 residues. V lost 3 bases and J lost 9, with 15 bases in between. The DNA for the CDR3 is TGTGCCAGCAGCTTGACCAGACTAGGCGGTGAGCAGTTCTTC. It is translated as CASSLTRLGGEQFF.

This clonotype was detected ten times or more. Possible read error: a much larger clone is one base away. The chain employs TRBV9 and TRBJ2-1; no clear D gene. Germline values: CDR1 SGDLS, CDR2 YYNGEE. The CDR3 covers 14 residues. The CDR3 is CASSVVDSSNEQLF. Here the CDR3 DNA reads TGTGCCAGCAGCGTAGTGGATAGTAGTAATGAGCAGCTCTTC.

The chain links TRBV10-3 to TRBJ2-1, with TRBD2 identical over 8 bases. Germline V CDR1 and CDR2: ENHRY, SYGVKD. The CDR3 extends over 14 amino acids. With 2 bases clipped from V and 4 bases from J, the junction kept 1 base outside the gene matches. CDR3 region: CAISETSGYNEQFF. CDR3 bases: TGTGCCATCAGTGAGACTAGCGGTTACAATGAGCAGTTCTTC.

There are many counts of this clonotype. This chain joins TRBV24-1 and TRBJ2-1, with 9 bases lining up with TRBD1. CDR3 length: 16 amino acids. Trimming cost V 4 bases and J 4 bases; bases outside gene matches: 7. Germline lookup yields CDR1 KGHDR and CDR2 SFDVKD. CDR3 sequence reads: CATSEAGQGIYNEQFF. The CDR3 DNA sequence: TGTGCCACCAGTGAAGCGGGACAGGGCATTTACAATGAGCAGTTCTTC.

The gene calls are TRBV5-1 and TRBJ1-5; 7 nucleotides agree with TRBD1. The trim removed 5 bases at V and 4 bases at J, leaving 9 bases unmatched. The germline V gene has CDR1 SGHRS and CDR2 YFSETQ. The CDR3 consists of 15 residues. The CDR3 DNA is TGCGCCAGCAGTATTGAAGGACAGGTTAATCAGCCCCAGCATTTT. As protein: CASSIEGQVNQPQHF.

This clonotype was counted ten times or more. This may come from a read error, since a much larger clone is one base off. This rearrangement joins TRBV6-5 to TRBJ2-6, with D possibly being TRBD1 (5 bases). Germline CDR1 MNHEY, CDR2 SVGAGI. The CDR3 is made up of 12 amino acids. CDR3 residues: CASSSGANVPTF. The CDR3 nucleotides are TGTGCCAGCAGCTCTGGGGCCAACGTCCCGACTTTC.